One sample yielded the 15 T cell receptor beta chains listed below, sequenced in a study of blood T cell repertoires in COVID-19. The data were produced by immunoSEQ multiplex PCR, yet TCRdb's version contains in-frame clones alone and is incomplete. The table includes 120,000 to 150,000 clones, 89% detected once. Sequenced material: peripheral blood. These TCRs come from a human donor in a cohort sampled during active COVID-19.

This chain joins TRBV27 and TRBJ2-2; a possible D gene is TRBD2 (7 bases). V was pared by 3 bases and J by 3 bases, with 14 bases between. Germline V gives CDR1 MNHEY, CDR2 SMNVEV (reference sequence). This CDR3 has 16 residues. The CDR3 nucleotides read TGTGCCAGCAGTTTTTGGGGGGGCCGGGACACCGGGGAGCTGTTTTTT. Its protein is CASSFWGGRDTGELFF.

A single count supports this clone. The J gene is TRBJ2-1, the V gene TRBV9; TRBD1 agrees at 7 bases. The CDR3 is 18 residues long. The V and J ends lost 0 bases and 0 bases, in that order; junction bases with no gene match: 9. Per germline, CDR1 SGDLS and CDR2 YYNGEE. For the CDR3, the DNA is TGTGCCAGCAGCGTAGAGCACCTAGGGGGCGGCTCCTACAATGAGCAGTTCTTC. Translation gives CASSVEHLGGGSYNEQFF.

The chain uses TRBV19 and TRBJ1-4; TRBD1 aligns across 10 bases. CDR1 and CDR2 (germline): LNHDA, SQIVND (reference sequence). This CDR3 has 14 amino acids. With V trimmed by 6 bases and J by 5 bases, 3 bases remained unmatched. The CDR3 DNA follows: TGTGCCAGTAGAAGGGACAGGGGAAATGAAAAACTGTTTTTT. As protein: CASRRDRGNEKLFF.

The DNA of the CDR3 is TGTGCCAGCAGCTTAGGTTCGTCTGGGGCCAACGTCCTGACTTTC. It is translated as CASSLGSSGANVLTF. The chain recombines TRBV7-2 with TRBJ2-6; D call uncertain. Deletions cut 1 base from V and 1 base from J, with 5 bases between. Per the germline V gene, CDR1 is SGHTA and CDR2 is FQGNSA. CDR3 length: 15 residues.

This chain links TRBV7-9 with TRBJ1-2; unclear D gene. Trimming left V 5 bases short and J 5 bases short, with 12 bases between. The germline V gene encodes CDR1 SEHNR and CDR2 FQNEAQ (reference sequence). The CDR3 runs 13 residues. The CDR3 sequence is CASSPVARYGYTF. Here the CDR3 DNA reads TGTGCCAGCAGCCCTGTGGCTAGGTATGGCTACACCTTC. Combining the CDR3 with reference TRBV7-9 and TRBJ1-2 gives the whole variable domain DTGVSQNPRHKITKRGQNVTFRCDPISEHNRLYWYRQTLGQGPEFLTYFQNEAQLEKSRLLSDRFSAERPKGSFSTLEIQRTEQGDSAMYLCASSPVARYGYTFGSGTRLTVV.

The V and J genes are TRBV4-3 and TRBJ2-5; weak D call: TRBD2 (5 bases). Germline V gives CDR1 LGHNA, CDR2 YSLEER. The CDR3 runs 16 residues. Trimming took off 3 bases at V and 0 bases at J, with 14 bases between the two ends. CDR3 sequence: CASSQGSGQYQETQYF. DNA for the CDR3: TGCGCCAGCAGCCAGGGGAGTGGGCAGTACCAAGAGACCCAGTACTTC.

The chain employs TRBV19 and TRBJ1-4; D not resolved. Germline CDR1 is LNHDA and CDR2 is SQIVND (reference sequence). The CDR3 is made up of 14 amino acids. V was trimmed by 7 bases and J by 3 bases, leaving 12 bases between them. CDR3 sequence: CASIDTSANEKLFF. The CDR3 region has the DNA TGTGCCAGTATCGACACGTCCGCTAATGAAAAACTGTTTTTT.

The chain carries TRBV11-2 and TRBJ2-1; 9 bases are shared with TRBD2. CDR1 SGHAT and CDR2 FQNNGV come from the germline V gene. This CDR3 comprises 16 residues. The V and J ends lost 1 base and 7 bases, in that order; junction bases with no gene match: 8. CDR3 region: CASSLARLAGTNEQFF. In nucleotides, the CDR3 is TGTGCCAGCAGCTTAGCGCGGCTAGCGGGGACTAATGAGCAGTTCTTC.

The chain is built from TRBV2 and TRBJ2-2, with D uncertain. V was pared by 6 bases and J by 8 bases, with 10 bases between. The germline V gene encodes CDR1 SNHLY and CDR2 FYNNEI. The CDR3 has 12 residues. For the CDR3, the DNA is TGTGCCAGCAGCCCCGGGTTAGGGGAGCTGTTTTTT. Translating it yields CASSPGLGELFF.

This clone was seen more than once but under ten times. The chain links TRBV27 to TRBJ2-1; the match to TRBD1 covers 9 bases. The germline gives CDR1 MNHEY, CDR2 SMNVEV (reference sequence). The CDR3 contains 13 residues. Germline trimming cut 8 bases from V and 3 bases from J; bases unmatched to any gene: 2. Written as DNA, the CDR3 is TGTGCCAGCGGGGACAGGGACTACAATGAGCAGTTCTTC. Encoded protein: CASGDRDYNEQFF.

The chain has TRBV5-1 and TRBJ1-6; no firm D call. Germline CDR1 and CDR2: SGHRS and YFSETQ. V lost 0 bases and J 4 bases, leaving 8 bases between the germline ends. The CDR3 loop spans 15 amino acids. CDR3 region: CASSLDGLYNSPLHF. The CDR3 DNA sequence: TGCGCCAGCAGCTTGGATGGGCTTTATAATTCACCCCTCCACTTT.

V usage is TRBV9 and J usage is TRBJ1-1; D might be TRBD1 (6 bases). Trimming cost V 0 bases and J 4 bases, with 16 bases left between them. From germline, CDR1 is SGDLS and CDR2 YYNGEE. The CDR3 has 16 amino acids. DNA of the CDR3: TGTGCCAGCAGCGTAGCCGGGGGGCTGAGTGGCACTGAAGCTTTCTTT. It specifies CASSVAGGLSGTEAFF.

This chain links TRBV19 with TRBJ1-4, with 7 bases that match TRBD1. Germline CDR1 and CDR2: LNHDA and SQIVND (reference sequence). The CDR3 spans 14 residues. V trimming: 8 bases; J trimming: 8 bases; junction bases outside the gene matches: 11. The CDR3: CASDDRAMGEKLFF. Written as DNA, the CDR3 is TGTGCCAGTGACGACAGGGCAATGGGGGAAAAACTGTTTTTT. Full variable domain (outside the CDR3, taken from reference TRBV19 and TRBJ1-4): DGGITQSPKYLFRKEGQNVTLSCEQNLNHDAMYWYRQDPGQGLRLIYYSQIVNDFQKGDIAEGYSVSREKKESFPLTVTSAQKNPTAFYLCASDDRAMGEKLFFGSGTQLSVL.

The genes are TRBV7-9 and TRBJ1-1, with 12 bases aligning to TRBD1. The CDR3 consists of 14 residues. J was trimmed by 9 bases and V by 3 bases; bases with no gene match: 5. Germline V gene data show CDR1 as SEHNR and CDR2 as FQNEAQ (reference sequence). CDR3 coding DNA: TGTGCCAGCAGCTTGGGACAGGGGGCTGAGAAAGCTTTCTTT. This translates into CASSLGQGAEKAFF.

The chain uses TRBV11-2 and TRBJ1-6, with D uncertain. V gave up 11 bases and J gave up 0 bases, with 8 bases separating them. The germline CDR1 and CDR2 sequences are SGHAT and FQNNGV. The CDR3 length is 13 residues. CDR3 protein: CASGSSYNSPLHF. Written as DNA, the CDR3 is TGTGCCTCGGGGAGCTCCTATAATTCACCCCTCCACTTT.